This T cell receptor (beta chain) originates from a study of blood T cell repertoires in COVID-19. The CDR3 runs to 20 residues. CDR1 is MNHNS and CDR2 is SASEGT in the germline V gene. The V and J ends lost 0 bases and 4 bases, in that order; junction bases with no gene match: 16. The method was immunoSEQ multiplex PCR; TCRdb's version includes in-frame clones alone and lacks a portion of them. In the table there are roughly 230,000 clones, about 85% of which are singletons. The material sequenced was PBMCs or T cells enriched from blood (not recorded which). This clonotype originated in a woman in her 50s who had been exposed to COVID-19. The chain couples TRBV6-1 to TRBJ1-4, with TRBD1 identical over 8 bases. In DNA form, the CDR3 reads TGTGCCAGCAGTGAAGCGAGCCCCCGACCAGGGACAGGCCTTAATGAAAAACTGTTTTTT. Protein sequence: CASSEASPRPGTGLNEKLFF.